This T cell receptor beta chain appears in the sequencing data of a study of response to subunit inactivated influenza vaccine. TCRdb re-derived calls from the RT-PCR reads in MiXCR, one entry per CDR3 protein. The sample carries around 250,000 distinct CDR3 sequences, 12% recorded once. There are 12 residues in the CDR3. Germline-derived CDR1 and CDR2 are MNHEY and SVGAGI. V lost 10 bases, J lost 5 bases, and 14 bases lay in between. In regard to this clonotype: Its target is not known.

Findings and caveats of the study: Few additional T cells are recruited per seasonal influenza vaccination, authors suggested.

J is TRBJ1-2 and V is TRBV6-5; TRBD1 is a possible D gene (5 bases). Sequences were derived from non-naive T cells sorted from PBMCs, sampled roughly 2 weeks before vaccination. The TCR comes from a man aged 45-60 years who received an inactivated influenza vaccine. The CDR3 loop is CATRVGGYGYTF. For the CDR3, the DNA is TGTGCCACCCGTGTTGGGGGGTATGGCTACACCTTC.